The T cell receptor (beta chain) described here comes from a study of Graves' ophthalmopathy and Graves' hyperthyroidism (dated by TCRdb to between 2018 and 2020). Some background on the complete study: Peripheral blood was collected at initial diagnosis, before any treatment. The study used TCR beta repertoire signatures to distinguish Graves' ophthalmopathy from Graves' hyperthyroidism and to predict progression to ophthalmopathy. In total, 135 blood samples were TCR-sequenced: fewer than 50 ophthalmopathy, approximately 80 hyperthyroidism and approximately 17 hyperthyroidism-to-ophthalmopathy patients. To explore V-J signatures distinguishing ophthalmopathy from hyperthyroidism, a discovery set of some 100 patients (43 ophthalmopathy, 55 to 60 stable hyperthyroidism) was enrolled. An independent validation cohort was composed of approximately 18 hyperthyroidism patients and approximately 15 patients who later progressed from hyperthyroidism to ophthalmopathy. T-cell repertoires of thyroid tissue and blood were compared in several hyperthyroidism patients. Following sample collection, hyperthyroidism patients were given methimazole at a starting dose of 30 mg daily, and ophthalmopathy patients were given high-dose intravenous methylprednisolone.

This clonotype was counted between two and nine times. Its recognized antigen is unknown. No clone much larger than this one lies a single base away; base qualities are absent. Overall results and qualifications from the work: In validation, the model predicted ophthalmopathy progression with about 70% sensitivity and 72.22% specificity; 12 predicted patients were CT-confirmed with GO in a median of around 6 months. Among expanded thyroid clonotypes with frequency above 0.001, most also showed up in blood, which suggests that blood repertoires may reflect the thyroid immune response. In cross-validation, the 13-signature model distinguished ophthalmopathy from stable hyperthyroidism with almost 90% sensitivity and just under 84% specificity, and in the test set the corresponding values were about 80% and 75%. Sample size was not predetermined statistically, and investigators were not blinded to group allocation.

For repertoire sequencing, TCR beta CDR3 regions were amplified from RNA transcripts. HTBI primers and the Qiagen OneStep RT-PCR kit were used in a first-round RT-PCR, which was followed by a second-round multiplex PCR, size selection and purification. Libraries were sequenced on an Illumina HiSeq2000 using paired-end 100 bp reads. On the study's bioinformatics: SOAPnuke was used to process the reads, throwing out any read that had adapters, had uncalled bases, had a mean Phred below 15, or lacked an exact constant-primer or identifier match. COPE v1.2.5 was used to merge the high-quality paired reads. Unique nucleotide sequences were defined as clonotypes and aligned to IMGT TRB V, D and J references using MiTCR v1.1. Analysis was restricted to V-J combinations with a frequency above 0.0001, which covered just over 98% of repertoires. A TCR clonal expansion and chaos score per V-J combination was defined as the ratio of F50 clonal expansion to chaos observed in the TCRdist matrix. Welch's t-statistics and random forest were used to reduce the features to roughly 14 V-J combinations, which were then used as input to a naive Bayes classifier. The Morisita-Horn index was used to measure how similar the thyroid and blood repertoires were. TCRdb handled the public reads itself, with Q25 trimming in fastp and clone calling in MiXCR, and kept productive beta chains. CDR3 protein sequences are deduplicated, and each keeps its most common genes and DNA. What appears here as the V and J calls and clone size reflects TCRdb's work, not the paper's. Here the sample has about 230,000 distinct CDR3 sequences; around 45% occur a single time. The ten largest clonotypes hold around half of the sample.

The CDR3 covers 15 residues, taking in both the cysteine and the phenylalanine. Just CDR3 DNA is preserved here, 45 bases in frame from base 1. Relative to germline, V is 6 bases shorter and J is 0 bases shorter, with 12 bases between their ends. The ophthalmopathy patients had moderately to severely active disease, with a Clinical Activity Score of 3 or higher, a NOSPECS grade of 4 or higher, and a disease duration of less than 3 months. Patients with other autoimmune diseases, uncontrolled infections, pregnancy or lactation were excluded. Diagnosis was based on clinical symptoms, serum thyroxine, TRAb, thyroid ultrasound and orbital computed tomography. Using Ficoll-Paque density gradient centrifugation, PBMCs were isolated from about 9.4 ml of fresh peripheral blood. Total RNA was extracted using Trizol reagent, and RNA quality was checked on an Agilent 2100 Bioanalyzer.

The TCR sequence derives from an adult man with Graves' ophthalmopathy. The sample taken for sequencing was peripheral blood. The chain joins TRBV12-3 or TRBV12-4 to TRBJ1-5, with no D gene named confidently. In nucleotides, the sequence is TGTGCCAGCAGCCCTGCGGGCGATAGCAATCAGCCCCAGCATTTT. Translated, this gives CASSPAGDSNQPQHF.